This entry lists 19 T cell receptor beta chains sequenced from one sample in a study of shared clonotypes between healthy human individuals. Assay used: immunoSEQ multiplex PCR; TCRdb lists only in-frame clones, some missing. The sample holds about 110,000 clones, about 66% seen once. The sequenced material came from memory CD8+ T cells sorted from blood. Documented subset: CD45RO+ cells pooled with CCR7-negative TemRA cells. All receptors come from a woman aged 25 to 45 in good health.

The chain's CDR3 is CASSIGGTDTQYF. CDR3 DNA: TGTGCCAGCAGCATAGGAGGGACAGATACGCAGTATTTT. The V and J genes are TRBV7-7 and TRBJ2-3; possible D gene TRBD2, 6 bases. Germline lookup yields CDR1 SSHAT and CDR2 FNYEAQ (reference sequence). Trimming pared 5 bases from V and 3 bases from J, leaving 9 bases between. This CDR3 has 13 amino acids.

This clone was observed a handful of times. This chain connects TRBV25-1 to TRBJ2-7, with 9 bases lining up with TRBD2. The V segment lost 7 bases and the J segment 4 bases; nucleotides outside the gene matches: 8. The germline CDR1 and CDR2 sequences are MGHDK and SYGVNS. This CDR3 has 14 residues. This chain's CDR3 is CASISGSSGYEQYF. Written as DNA, the CDR3 is TGTGCCAGCATTAGCGGGAGCTCAGGATACGAGCAGTACTTC.

This chain links TRBV5-4 with TRBJ2-3; 8 bases agree with TRBD1. Germline CDR1 SGHNT, CDR2 YYREEE (reference sequence). The CDR3 is 16 residues long. Unmatched junction bases numbered 7, after V lost 2 bases and J lost 2 bases. CDR3 DNA: TGTGCCAGCAGCTTCGGCAGGGGGCGCAACACAGATACGCAGTATTTT. This translates into CASSFGRGRNTDTQYF.

As DNA, the CDR3 is TGCAGCGTTGTCGTCAATGAGCAGTTCTTC. Translating gives CSVVVNEQFF. The gene calls are TRBV29-1 and TRBJ2-1; no firm D call. Trimming removed 4 bases from V and 6 bases from J, with 4 bases in between. The CDR3 consists of 10 residues. Germline V lookup: CDR1 SQVTM, CDR2 ANQGSEA.

This clone occurred a few times. The chain joins TRBV4-1 to TRBJ2-7; 9 bases are a match to TRBD2. The J segment lost 3 bases and the V segment lost 3 bases, leaving 0 bases of the junction unmatched. Germline CDR1 and CDR2: MGHRA and YSYEKL. The CDR3 sequence is 13 residues long. The CDR3 protein is CASSQTSGYEQYF. For the CDR3, the DNA is TGCGCCAGCAGCCAGACTAGCGGCTACGAGCAGTACTTC.

This chain joins TRBV27 and TRBJ1-6; 11 bases agree with TRBD1. V dropped 3 bases and J dropped 9; count of bases not matched to a gene: 1. The germline V gene encodes CDR1 MNHEY and CDR2 SMNVEV (reference sequence). The CDR3 has 14 amino acids. This CDR3 is CASSLGQGGSPLHF. CDR3 in DNA: TGTGCCAGCAGTTTGGGACAGGGGGGTTCACCCCTCCACTTT.

The chain links TRBV7-9 to TRBJ1-1; D gene ambiguous. The CDR3 is made up of 13 amino acids. V was shortened by 7 bases and J by 3 bases, with 12 bases between the two germline ends. CDR1 is SEHNR, CDR2 FQNEAQ, per germline (reference sequence). The CDR3 is CASTPRADTEAFF. CDR3 DNA: TGTGCCAGCACCCCGAGGGCTGACACTGAAGCTTTCTTT.

The chain uses TRBV5-4 and TRBJ2-1; tentatively, D is TRBD2 (6 bases). Germline-derived CDR1 and CDR2 are SGHNT and YYREEE (reference sequence). This CDR3 comprises 15 residues. Trimming took 2 bases from V and 0 from J, leaving 9 bases between them. The CDR3, as DNA: TGTGCCAGCAGCTTTGGGAGGAGCTCCTACAATGAGCAGTTCTTC. Translating it yields CASSFGRSSYNEQFF.

The chain links TRBV25-1 to TRBJ2-5; possibly TRBD2 for D (6 bases). Near its end, the DNA agrees better with TRBJ2-7, so the J call may be wrong. The CDR3 sequence is 12 residues long. Germline CDR1 reads MGHDK; CDR2 reads SYGVNS. In nucleotides, the CDR3 is TGTGCCAGCCGCGGGGAGTCCTACGAGCAGTACTTC. Translated: CASRGESYEQYF.

The chain uses TRBV29-1 and TRBJ1-4; 8 bases line up with TRBD1. The junction had 10 bases not matched to a gene; V was cut back by 5 bases and J by 8 bases. The germline CDR1 and CDR2 sequences are SQVTM and ANQGSEA. CDR3 length: 14 amino acids. The CDR3 loop reads CSVRSDRGGEKLFF. The CDR3 DNA sequence: TGCAGCGTTCGGTCAGACAGGGGAGGCGAAAAACTGTTTTTT.

The chain is built from TRBV2 and TRBJ1-1, with 8 bases identical to TRBD1. V lost 4 bases, J lost 7 bases, and 8 bases stayed unmatched. CDR3 length: 14 residues. Germline V gene data show CDR1 as SNHLY and CDR2 as FYNNEI. The CDR3 is CASSGGQAPLEAFF. In DNA, the CDR3 is TGTGCCAGCAGTGGGGGACAGGCGCCGCTTGAAGCTTTCTTT.

By proportion, this clone is hyperexpanded (1% or more). In the same sample, other DNA sequences code for this CDR3. The V gene is TRBV7-9, the J gene TRBJ1-5, with 7 positions matching TRBD1. CDR3 size: 15 residues. The trim removed 4 bases at V and 2 bases at J, leaving 5 bases unmatched. Germline values: CDR1 SEHNR, CDR2 FQNEAQ (reference sequence). The CDR3 is CASSSTGSGNQPQHF. CDR3 nucleotide sequence: TGTGCCAGCAGCTCGACAGGGTCAGGCAATCAGCCCCAGCATTTT.

V usage is TRBV11-2 and J usage is TRBJ2-1; D not resolved. V lost 5 bases and J 0 bases, leaving 5 bases between the germline ends. CDR3 length: 13 residues. Germline loops: CDR1 SGHAT, CDR2 FQNNGV. As DNA, the CDR3 is TGTGCCAGCAGCCCGAGCTCCTACAATGAGCAGTTCTTC. Translation gives CASSPSSYNEQFF.

As regards this clone: One junction end does not reproduce the germline sequence, and a read error may be involved. CDR3 sequence reads: CASSHSGTGGWYGYTF. CDR3 DNA: TGTGCCAGCAGCCATTCTGGGACAGGAGGGTGGTATGGCTACACCTTC. The chain joins TRBV5-1 to TRBJ1-2; TRBD1 matches at 8 bases. CDR1 SGHRS and CDR2 YFSETQ come from the germline V gene. There are 16 residues in the CDR3.

The V gene is TRBV6-5, the J gene TRBJ2-3; either TRBD1 or TRBD2 may fit D (7 bases each). Germline V gene data show CDR1 as MNHEY and CDR2 as SVGAGI. The length of the CDR3 is 15 residues. The V gene lost 6 bases and the J gene lost 4 bases, with 17 bases spanning the gap. The CDR3 DNA reads TGTGCCAGCAGCCCACGGGCAGGGGGGGCAGATACGCAGTATTTT. Translated: CASSPRAGGADTQYF.

This chain connects TRBV19 to TRBJ1-1, with 7 bases matching TRBD1. Losses at the gene ends were 1 base for V and 5 bases for J; bases not matched to a gene: 4. This CDR3 is 14 amino acids long. Germline assignment: CDR1 LNHDA and CDR2 SQIVND (reference sequence). CDR3 loop: CASSIVPGGTEAFF. The CDR3 DNA reads TGTGCCAGTAGTATAGTACCAGGGGGGACTGAAGCTTTCTTT.

The chain uses TRBV19 and TRBJ1-2; D is ambiguous. The CDR3 is made up of 13 amino acids. Trimming took 7 bases from V and 4 from J, leaving 13 bases between them. Germline V gene data show CDR1 as LNHDA and CDR2 as SQIVND (reference sequence). CDR3 residues: CASNYGLGYGYTF. The DNA for the CDR3 is TGTGCCAGTAACTACGGACTGGGCTATGGCTACACCTTC.

V is TRBV19 and J is TRBJ1-3; D uncertain. Germline CDR1 LNHDA, CDR2 SQIVND (reference sequence). The CDR3 is 14 residues long. Trimming pared 5 bases from V and 7 bases from J, leaving 15 bases between. In DNA form, the CDR3 reads TGTGCCAGTAGTGCGTACACCGAGAGGAACACCATATATTTT. Its protein product is CASSAYTERNTIYF.

The chain has TRBV7-9 and TRBJ2-3; D remains unclear. The CDR3 has 16 amino acids. CDR1 is SEHNR and CDR2 is FQNEAQ in the germline V gene (reference sequence). V was clipped by 4 bases and J by 0 bases, with 14 bases between them. In DNA, the CDR3 is TGTGCCAGCAGCTCAGAGACCGACCCTAGCACAGATACGCAGTATTTT. This translates into CASSSETDPSTDTQYF.